The following is a TCR beta chain sequence with its context. This clonotype was seen ten or more times. No cognate antigen has been identified for it. Base quality data are lacking; no much larger clone is found one base away. The TCR beta CDR3 regions were amplified from the RNA transcripts. The TCR CDR3 was subjected to a first round of RT-PCR using the HTBI primer set and the Qiagen OneStep RT-PCR kit. Libraries were constructed in a second round of multiplex PCR, after which size selection and purification were performed. Libraries were sequenced paired-end with 100 bp reads on an Illumina HiSeq2000. On the authors' methods: SOAPnuke was used to process the raw data, removing reads that contained adapters or uncalled bases, had a mean Phred below 15, or lacked an exact match to the constant primer or identifier. High-quality paired reads were merged with COPE v1.2.5, and unique nucleotide sequences were defined as clonotypes. MiTCR v1.1 was used to align the clonotypes against IMGT TRBV, TRBD and TRBJ reference segments. Only V-J combinations with frequency above 0.0001, covering 98% to 99.2% of repertoires, were analysed. A TCS score was defined as the ratio between F50 (clonal expansion) and ExV (chaos), using BLOSUM62-based TCRdist between CDR3 peptides within each V-J. Welch's t-statistics and random forest reduced several hundred V-J features to 10 to 15, which were used in a naive Bayes classifier (R e1071). TCRdb redid the processing of the public reads, applying fastp at Q25 and MiXCR, and retained in-frame beta chains. Rows matching on CDR3 protein sequence are summarized as one entry with the most common DNA and genes. Here the V and J calls rest on TCRdb's processing, not on the authors' analysis. The sample has 250,000 or so distinct CDR3 sequences on record, about 16% of them singletons. The ten top clones hold over 25% of the sample.

Hyperthyroidism patients were aged 18 to 65 years and newly diagnosed, with disease duration of less than 2 months. Patients with uncontrolled infections, other autoimmune diseases, pregnancy or lactation were excluded. Diagnoses were based on clinical symptoms, serum thyroxine and TRAb, thyroid ultrasound and orbital computed tomography. For progressor patients, blood was drawn at the first diagnosis of hyperthyroidism, before any ophthalmopathy symptoms had appeared. Ficoll-Paque density gradient centrifugation was used to isolate PBMCs from 8 to 10 ml of fresh peripheral blood. Progressor patients were defined as those initially diagnosed with Graves' hyperthyroidism in whom ophthalmopathy developed during follow-up. Trizol reagent was used to extract total RNA, and RNA quality was then checked on an Agilent 2100 Bioanalyzer. This entry comes from a study of T cells in Graves' hyperthyroidism and ophthalmopathy (dated by TCRdb to between 2018 and 2021). About the study as a whole: Peripheral blood was sampled at the time of initial diagnosis, prior to any treatment. TCR V-J signatures able to tell the groups apart were searched for in a discovery cohort of some 97 patients, of whom around 42 had Graves' ophthalmopathy and roughly 58 had stable Graves' hyperthyroidism. Prospective prediction of ophthalmopathy was tested in an independent validation cohort of 18 to 20 hyperthyroidism patients and 17 patients who later progressed to ophthalmopathy. The approximately 100 discovery patients were divided at random into training and test sets in a 7:3 ratio. In about 6 Graves' hyperthyroidism patients, the study also compared T-cell repertoires from thyroid tissue with T-cell repertoires from blood. Following sampling, methimazole starting at 30 mg daily was given to hyperthyroidism patients, and high-dose intravenous methylprednisolone was given to ophthalmopathy patients. The paper describes TCR Vbeta CDR3 sequencing of about 140 peripheral blood samples, made up of some 42 ophthalmopathy patients, roughly 75 hyperthyroidism patients and approximately 17 progressor patients. Study-level results and caveats: In cross-validation, a model built on a 13 V-J signature told ophthalmopathy apart from stable hyperthyroidism with just under 90% sensitivity and about 81% specificity, and in testing the same model reached 80%/75%. Most expanded thyroid clonotypes (frequency above 0.001) were also found in blood, which suggests that blood repertoires may mirror thyroid immune responses. In validation, the model predicted progression to ophthalmopathy with approximately 71% sensitivity and less than 75% specificity, a median of 6.5 months before onset. No statistical method was used to set the sample size in advance, and investigators knew the group allocation.

This receptor was identified in a woman between 50 and 59 years old with Graves' hyperthyroidism that later progressed to Graves' ophthalmopathy. Material for sequencing was blood.

The nucleotide sequence reads TGTGCCAGCAGTGACGAGATAACTCCCATTGGTGAGCAGTACTTC. Its product reads: CASSDEITPIGEQYF. The rearrangement joined TRBV6-1 to TRBJ2-7; the D gene cannot be named for sure. Sequences MNHNS (CDR1) and SASEGT (CDR2) are obtained from the germline V gene. V lost 3 bases and J lost 7 bases; the stretch between them is 19 bases long. Taken from cysteine to phenylalanine, the CDR3 has 15 residues. Just the 45-base CDR3 DNA is kept, in frame starting at base 1.